This T cell receptor beta chain was observed in a study of blood T cell repertoires in COVID-19. In the original analysis: Amplifying reference gene primers gave estimates of nucleated cell counts. TCRdb's table, derived via immunoSEQ multiplex PCR, lists solely in-frame clones and lacks some. For V, J and clone size, that table is used; D and trimming come from the DNA. The data contain 150,000 to 200,000 clones, approximately 86% of them singletons. This CDR3 contains 15 residues. Trimming took 4 bases from V and 4 from J; bases not matched to a gene: 7. Per germline, CDR1 SGHRS and CDR2 YFSETQ. The chain has TRBV5-1 and TRBJ1-5, with 8 bases lining up with TRBD1. This clonotype was sampled from a man between 60 and 75 years old with COVID-19, enrolled during active disease. The material sequenced was peripheral blood. The CDR3 is CASSHTGGANQPQHF. For the CDR3, the DNA is TGCGCCAGCAGCCATACAGGGGGGGCGAATCAGCCCCAGCATTTT.